The source of this T cell receptor (beta chain) is a study of human T cells and chemical hapten exposure. In the study overall: Per-sample TCR yields varied mainly from small pooled library volume differences.

This clonotype was observed a few times. TCRdb fed the RACE reads into MiXCR, producing one record per CDR3 protein. Among 50,000 or so distinct CDR3 sequences listed, less than 9.5% were seen once. Time point indicated: patch test 1, 2 weeks after DPC sensitization. Treatment reported: therapeutic diphenylcyclopropenone sensitization with weekly scalp DPC. Per germline, CDR1 SEHNR and CDR2 FQNEAQ (reference sequence). V lost 2 bases, J lost 15 bases, and 14 bases lay in between. The CDR3 has 12 amino acids. The receptor was derived from a woman between 45 and 65 years old with alopecia areata. Some clones in this sample may be carry-over from other donors' samples. The specimen comprised whole blood, sampled in connection with sensitization to the hapten diphenylcyclopropenone (DPC). V is TRBV7-9 and J is TRBJ2-1; D call uncertain. The CDR3 reads CASSLLASDWFF. CDR3 nucleotides: TGTGCCAGCAGCTTATTGGCCAGCGACTGGTTCTTC. The full variable domain, rest sourced from reference TRBV7-9 and TRBJ2-1, is DTGVSQNPRHKITKRGQNVTFRCDPISEHNRLYWYRQTLGQGPEFLTYFQNEAQLEKSRLLSDRFSAERPKGSFSTLEIQRTEQGDSAMYLCASSLLASDWFFGPGTRLTVL.